This T cell receptor (beta chain) was observed in a study of cytomegalovirus exposure and HLA in healthy donors. Study at large: Within an early data release were roughly 83 million unique TCRs drawn from HLA-typed donors.

Notes on the study in general: Most TCR sequences were seen very rarely across donors, but some public TCRs occurred in many. Reportedly, fewer N-insertions than the roughly 690-donor mean appeared in an Asian-associated ancestry cluster in a later analysis.

This clone appeared once. What it recognizes is unknown. There are 15 residues in the CDR3. The germline V gene encodes CDR1 SNHLY and CDR2 FYNNEI. Trimming left V 4 bases short and J 2 bases short, with 13 bases between. The PCR had 60 Vbeta and 13 Jbeta primers. TCRdb's copy holds only in-frame clones and misses some; the assay was immunoSEQ multiplex PCR. The sample comprises approximately 240,000 clones, about 80% of which are singletons, and 5.4% rests with the top ten. The genes are TRBV2 and TRBJ2-3, with a weak D call TRBD1 (5 bases). The sample taken for sequencing was PBMCs. The TCR sequence derives from a woman aged 40 to 49 in good health and CMV-seropositive. The CDR3 spells CASSVGHMDTDTQYF. Written as DNA, the CDR3 is TGTGCCAGCAGTGTCGGACATATGGACACAGATACGCAGTATTTT.